This TCR beta chain was documented in a study of beta chain features in type 1 diabetes (dated by TCRdb to between 2017 and 2018). Context from the whole study: Mean age, gender distribution, total cell number and subset yield were not different between patients and healthy donors. Across all samples, 107,917,701 sorted cells were examined, and cell number per subset correlated strongly with RNA yield. In the study, recently diagnosed type 1 diabetes patients and matched healthy donors were compared on the TCRB repertoires of their sorted circulating CD4+ T cell subsets. Naive and central memory subsets were obtained from all 30 or so donors, but regulatory and stem cell-like memory subsets were isolated from only 8 patients and roughly eight healthy donors. Points the paper makes about the study in general: The naive, central memory and regulatory TCRB repertoires appeared to resemble one another more closely among patients than among healthy donors. Because cDNA was sequenced instead of genomic DNA, activated cells with high expression could be over-represented, although the groups did not differ in activation or CD3 levels. Patients with type 1 diabetes made fewer insertions and deleted more nucleotides at VDJ recombination sites, implying thymic rearrangement abnormalities. HLA sub-analyses involved small numbers of individuals, so any influence of HLA type on TCRB rearrangement remained unresolved. PCR may preferentially amplify shorter templates, but because patient and control samples were amplified and corrected together, any resulting skew would affect both groups equally. In all four CD4+ subsets, TCRB CDR3 length was moderately but significantly shorter in type 1 diabetes patients.

All of the isolated RNA was reverse transcribed with the High Capacity cDNA Reverse Transcription Kit, so expressed TCRB transcripts were sequenced. Deep immunoSEQ sequencing was applied to naive, central memory and regulatory T cell samples, giving an average of roughly 3.6 million total reads per sample. Sorted cells were lysed in RLT buffer, and RNA was extracted using DNase-treated RNeasy Micro or Mini kits according to cell number. To prevent cross-contamination, each cell subset was processed individually, whereas patient and healthy donor samples were processed jointly. TCRB sequences were amplified from cDNA with the immunoSEQ multiplex PCR, producing 87-bp fragments spanning the CDR3 region. Sequencing of the amplicons was performed on the Illumina HiSeq platform. Turning to the authors' computational methods: PCR bias was computationally corrected using synthetic template baselines, reads within Hamming distance 2 were collapsed, and singletons that could not be merged were discarded. Reads were aligned against IMGT to assign V, D and J genes, CDR3 length and insertions or deletions at six rearrangement sites. Within each subset, clonotype counts were normalized to sorted cell number, and only after that were true diversity and Gini coefficients computed with the tcR R package. The overlap coefficient, calculated on TCRB nucleotide sequences, was used to quantify repertoire sharing. As a proxy for the pre-selection repertoire, out-of-frame TCRB sequences from naive cells were analyzed. The table was pulled from immuneACCESS by TCRdb, which kept in-frame rearrangements only. Such tables lose some clones; where checked, under half of the loss comes from unresolved V genes, and the rest has no known cause. Clonal size and the V and J genes are those of that table, whereas D and trimming came from the DNA. In this sample the table shows a few hundred thousand clones, about 14% of which occur a single time. The ten top clones hold about 0.034% of the sample.

Each donor gave one peripheral blood draw, approximately 120 mL on average, collected into heparinised tubes. A BD FACSAria II was used to sort naive, central memory, regulatory and stem cell-like memory CD4+ T cells with a panel that included CD45RO, CCR7, CD25, CD127, CD95 and CD27. Purity was above 98% for every sorted population. Right away, PBMCs were isolated by Lymphoprep density gradient centrifugation and were stained directly, with no culture step. So that batch effects would be minimized, each experiment stained and sorted samples in pairs, pairing one healthy donor with one patient. Regarding this clone: It has no known antigen specificity. The sample holds no much larger clone one base away, and base qualities are not on file.

The sequence was obtained from a man between 25 and 39 years old in good health. Sequenced sample: naive CD4+ T cells from blood. The sample's cell subset or site label, decoded: true naive CD4+ T cells.

The CDR3: CASSQGYTDTDTQYF. The DNA is as follows: TGTGCCAGCAGCCAAGGGTACACAGACACAGATACGCAGTATTTT. Here the chain combines TRBV14 and TRBJ2-3, with the D gene call left open. Looking up the germline V gene yields CDR1 SGHDN and CDR2 FVKESK. V sheds 1 base and J sheds 2 bases, leaving 10 bases between their ends. The CDR3 runs 15 amino acids, cysteine and phenylalanine included. The sequence is cut down to CDR3 DNA, 45 bases in frame from base 1.